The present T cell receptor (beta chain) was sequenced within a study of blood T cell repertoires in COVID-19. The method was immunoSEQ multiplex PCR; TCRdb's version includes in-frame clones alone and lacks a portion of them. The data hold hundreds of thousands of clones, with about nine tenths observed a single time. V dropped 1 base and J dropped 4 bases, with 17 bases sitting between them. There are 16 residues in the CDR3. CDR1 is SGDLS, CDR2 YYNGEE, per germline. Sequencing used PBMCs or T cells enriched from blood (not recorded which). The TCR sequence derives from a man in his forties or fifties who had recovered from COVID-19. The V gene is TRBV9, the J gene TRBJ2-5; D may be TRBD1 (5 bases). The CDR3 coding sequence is TGTGCCAGCAGCGTATGGGGCCAGGGAAAGTTAGAGACCCAGTACTTC. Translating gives CASSVWGQGKLETQYF.